Each of the 25 T cell receptor beta chains below was sequenced from the same sample in a study of blood T cell repertoires in COVID-19. TCRdb's copy holds only in-frame clones and misses some; the assay was immunoSEQ multiplex PCR. The repertoire holds roughly 210,000 clones, with 88% as singletons. The sequenced material came from peripheral blood. All receptors come from a man aged 70-80 years with acute or convalescent COVID-19.

V is TRBV5-8 and J is TRBJ1-2, with unresolved D. CDR1 is SGHTS and CDR2 is YDEGEE in the germline V gene. Deletions cut 2 bases from V and 4 bases from J, with 9 bases between. The CDR3 has 13 residues. The CDR3 region is CASSLTGVYGYTF. As DNA, the CDR3 is TGTGCCAGCAGCTTAACCGGGGTCTATGGCTACACCTTC.

The rearrangement joins TRBV4-2 to TRBJ1-4; D gene uncertain. The CDR3 runs to 14 residues. Germline V gene data show CDR1 as LGHNA and CDR2 as YNFKEQ. V lost 1 base, J lost 3 bases, and 6 bases lay in between. The DNA of the CDR3 is TGTGCCAGCAGCCAAGTCTCGGCTAATGAAAAACTGTTTTTT. Protein: CASSQVSANEKLFF.

This clone was counted between two and nine times. This chain uses TRBV15 with TRBJ2-7, with 10 bases fitting TRBD1. The CDR3 spans 15 residues. V shed 6 bases and J 2 bases; nucleotides not matched to a gene: 7. Germline V gene lookup returns CDR1 LNHNV and CDR2 YYDKDF (reference sequence). The chain's CDR3 is CATRTDRGTTYEQYF. The CDR3 DNA sequence: TGTGCCACCAGAACGGACAGGGGGACCACCTACGAGCAGTACTTC. Together with reference TRBV15 and TRBJ2-7, the CDR3 gives the full variable domain: DAMVIQNPRYQVTQFGKPVTLSCSQTLNHNVMYWYQQKSSQAPKLLFHYYDKDFNNEADTPDNFQSRRPNTSFCFLDIRSPGLGDTAMYLCATRTDRGTTYEQYFGPGTRLTVT.

This chain uses TRBV29-1 with TRBJ2-1; perhaps TRBD2 as D (5 bases). Germline CDR1 is SQVTM and CDR2 is ANQGSEA. V lost 5 bases and J lost 8, with 13 bases in between. This CDR3 region has 12 residues. The CDR3 nucleotides read TGCAGCGTTACGGGAAACGGCCATGAGCAGTTCTTC. Its translation: CSVTGNGHEQFF.

The chain recombines TRBV7-2 with TRBJ2-3; TRBD2 agrees at 7 bases. V gave up 2 bases and J gave up 10 bases; unmatched junction bases: 3. The CDR3 is 12 residues long. Germline CDR1 is SGHTA and CDR2 is FQGNSA. The CDR3 loop reads CASSLSAGAQYF. The CDR3 nucleotides read TGTGCCAGCAGCTTAAGTGCGGGGGCGCAGTATTTT.

The chain links TRBV27 to TRBJ1-1; 8 bases fit TRBD1. From germline, CDR1 is MNHEY and CDR2 SMNVEV (reference sequence). The V and J ends lost 5 bases and 9 bases, in that order; junction bases with no gene match: 5. CDR3 size: 12 residues. The CDR3 DNA reads TGTGCCAGCAGTATCGGACAGGGCAAAGCTTTCTTT. Translation gives CASSIGQGKAFF.

CDR3 sequence (DNA): TGTGCCAGCAGCCTGACTAGCGGGAGGGCCAGGTCCTACAATGAGCAGTTCTTC. Its translation: CASSLTSGRARSYNEQFF. The V and J genes are TRBV27 and TRBJ2-1, with 14 bases aligning to TRBD2. The CDR3 covers 18 residues. Germline values: CDR1 MNHEY, CDR2 SMNVEV (reference sequence). Trimming at V came to 6 bases and at J to 1 base, leaving 8 bases not matched to a gene.

CDR3 bases: TGCAGCGTCCGGGTACAGGACACCTACGAGCAGTACTTC. Protein: CSVRVQDTYEQYF. The V and J genes are TRBV29-1 and TRBJ2-7; D is perhaps TRBD1 (5 bases). Trimming shortened V by 6 bases and J by 2 bases, and 14 bases separated the two germline ends. The CDR3 consists of 13 residues. CDR1 SQVTM and CDR2 ANQGSEA come from the germline V gene.

A single count supports this clone. CDR3 protein: CASSYKRASYEQYF. For the CDR3, the DNA is TGTGCCAGCAGTTACAAGCGGGCCAGCTACGAGCAGTACTTC. The J gene is TRBJ2-7, the V gene TRBV6-5, with D perhaps TRBD2 (6 bases). Germline lookup yields CDR1 MNHEY and CDR2 SVGAGI. The CDR3 runs 14 residues. V dropped 2 bases and J dropped 3 bases, with 11 bases sitting between them.

V and J are TRBV10-2 and TRBJ1-2; the match to TRBD1 covers 8 bases. The length of the CDR3 is 13 residues. V lost 6 bases and J lost 8; bases outside the gene matches: 8. From germline, CDR1 is WSHSY and CDR2 SAAADI. This CDR3 reads CASRAGGSQGYTF. DNA for the CDR3: TGCGCCAGCAGAGCAGGGGGCAGCCAAGGCTACACCTTC.

The V and J genes are TRBV18 and TRBJ2-5; a weak D match, TRBD2 (5 bases). This CDR3 has 14 residues. CDR1 is KGHSH, CDR2 LQKENI, per germline. V was shortened by 4 bases and J by 1 base, with 10 bases between the two germline ends. In nucleotides, the CDR3 is TGTGCCAGCTCACAGAGGACTGGCCAAGAGACCCAGTACTTC. Amino acid sequence: CASSQRTGQETQYF.

This clone was detected only once. The chain recombines TRBV4-1 with TRBJ2-7; possibly TRBD1 for D (6 bases). The length of the CDR3 is 16 residues. V lost 3 bases to trimming and J lost 3 bases, with 18 bases between them. Per the germline V gene, CDR1 is MGHRA and CDR2 is YSYEKL. The CDR3 loop reads CASSHSEAGAGYEQYF. As DNA, the CDR3 is TGCGCCAGCAGCCATTCCGAGGCAGGGGCGGGCTACGAGCAGTACTTC.

The chain is built from TRBV7-2 and TRBJ2-3, with D unresolved. The CDR3 sequence is 13 residues long. Trimming took 3 bases from V and 6 from J, leaving 10 bases between them. The germline V gene has CDR1 SGHTA and CDR2 FQGNSA. CDR3 loop: CASSFNQRDTQYF. CDR3 sequence (DNA): TGTGCCAGCAGCTTTAATCAGCGCGATACGCAGTATTTT.

The rearrangement links TRBV24-1 to TRBJ2-1; TRBD2 matches at 9 bases. Germline trimming cut 3 bases from V and 7 bases from J; bases unmatched to any gene: 6. Germline loops: CDR1 KGHDR, CDR2 SFDVKD. The CDR3 runs 15 residues. CDR3 nucleotides: TGTGCCACCAGTGATAGCGGGAGCGGGGGGAATGAGCAGTTCTTC. Translation: CATSDSGSGGNEQFF.

The genes are TRBV9 and TRBJ2-2; 7 nucleotides match TRBD2. Trimming removed 3 bases from V and 0 bases from J; junction bases left unmatched: 8. CDR1 and CDR2 (germline): SGDLS, YYNGEE. The CDR3 spans 17 residues. CDR3 residues: CASSAPRGGTNTGELFF. CDR3 DNA sequence: TGTGCCAGCAGCGCTCCGCGGGGAGGGACGAACACCGGGGAGCTGTTTTTT.

The chain carries TRBV10-3 and TRBJ2-2; TRBD1 might be the D (6 bases). Per germline, CDR1 ENHRY and CDR2 SYGVKD. The CDR3 contains 17 residues. V was cut by 4 bases and J by 1 base, with 16 bases left in between. The CDR3 region has the DNA TGTGCCATCAGTGCCCGGATTGTGGGACAGAACACCGGGGAGCTGTTTTTT. Encoded protein: CAISARIVGQNTGELFF.

In DNA, the CDR3 is TGTGCCAGCAGCTTGACCTGGACTAGCGGACCCTACGAGCAGTACTTC. This codes for CASSLTWTSGPYEQYF. The chain has TRBV5-5 and TRBJ2-7; 10 nucleotides align to TRBD2. With V trimmed by 1 base and J by 2 bases, 6 bases remained unmatched. CDR1 and CDR2 (germline): SGHKS, YYEKEE (reference sequence). The CDR3 has 16 residues. Combining the CDR3 with reference TRBV5-5 and TRBJ2-7 gives the whole variable domain DAGVTQSPTHLIKTRGQQVTLRCSPISGHKSVSWYQQVLGQGPQFIFQYYEKEERGRGNFPDRFSARQFPNYSSELNVNALLLGDSALYLCASSLTWTSGPYEQYFGPGTRLTVT.

The V call is TRBV7-2, the J call TRBJ2-7; 7 nucleotides agree with TRBD2. The CDR3 length is 15 residues. J was trimmed by 4 bases and V by 3 bases; bases with no gene match: 9. The V gene's germline CDR1 is SGHTA and CDR2 FQGNSA. The CDR3 sequence is CASSLGLAEYYEQYF. The DNA for the CDR3 is TGTGCCAGCAGCTTGGGTCTAGCGGAATATTACGAGCAGTACTTC.

The chain links TRBV13 to TRBJ2-3; 9 positions agree with TRBD2. Germline CDR1 and CDR2: PRHDT and FYEKMQ (reference sequence). CDR3 length: 16 residues. Germline trimming cut 5 bases from V and 6 bases from J; bases unmatched to any gene: 12. The CDR3 protein is CASSRTSGRLVDTQYF. The CDR3, as DNA: TGTGCCAGCAGCCGTACAAGCGGGAGGTTGGTCGATACGCAGTATTTT.

The chain has TRBV11-3 and TRBJ2-1; 11 nucleotides agree with TRBD2. V was pared by 5 bases and J by 0 bases, with 3 bases of the junction left unmatched. The CDR3 sequence is 16 residues long. CDR1 and CDR2 from the germline V gene are SGHNT and YENEEA. CDR3 sequence reads: CASSLTSGSSYNEQFF. The CDR3 bases are TGTGCCAGCAGCCTTACTAGCGGGAGCTCCTACAATGAGCAGTTCTTC.

CDR3 loop: CASSHGDLDTQYF. CDR3 sequence (DNA): TGTGCCAGCAGCCACGGGGATCTGGATACGCAGTATTTT. This chain links TRBV4-2 with TRBJ2-3; tentative D call: TRBD2 (5 bases). Germline CDR1 reads LGHNA; CDR2 reads YNFKEQ. Trimming left V 3 bases short and J 6 bases short, with 10 bases between. This CDR3 spans 13 amino acids.

V gene TRBV5-4 combines with J gene TRBJ2-7, with D perhaps TRBD1 (5 bases). Germline CDR1 reads SGHNT; CDR2 reads YYREEE (reference sequence). V was cut by 0 bases and J by 4 bases, with 11 bases left in between. The CDR3 has 14 amino acids. For the CDR3, the DNA is TGTGCCAGCAGCTTGGCAGGGCTTGAGTACGAGCAGTACTTC. Translating gives CASSLAGLEYEQYF.

This sequence joins TRBV5-1 and TRBJ2-3; D is possibly TRBD2 (5 bases). Germline lookup yields CDR1 SGHRS and CDR2 YFSETQ. V was shortened by 0 bases and J by 2 bases, with 10 bases between the two germline ends. The CDR3 extends over 15 amino acids. CDR3 protein: CASSLVGLFTDTQYF. The CDR3 coding sequence is TGCGCCAGCAGCTTGGTAGGACTGTTCACAGATACGCAGTATTTT.

V is TRBV29-1 and J is TRBJ2-1; 7 bases fit TRBD1. The CDR3 totals 15 residues. Germline CDR1 reads SQVTM; CDR2 reads ANQGSEA. V was pared by 2 bases and J by 5 bases, with 9 bases of the junction left unmatched. Written as DNA, the CDR3 is TGCAGCGTTGAACCCCCAGGGGGTGTACACAATGAGCAGTTCTTC. It is translated as CSVEPPGGVHNEQFF.

This chain links TRBV28 with TRBJ1-2; TRBD1 is a possible D gene (5 bases). V was clipped by 6 bases and J by 4 bases, with 15 bases between them. CDR3 length: 14 residues. Per germline, CDR1 MDHEN and CDR2 SYDVKM. Here the CDR3 DNA reads TGTGCCAGCAGCCCGCGACAGTCTGCCTATGGCTACACCTTC. It translates to CASSPRQSAYGYTF.